The next 3 T cell receptor beta chains were all read from a single sample in a study of cytomegalovirus exposure and HLA in healthy donors. It was with 60 Vbeta and 13 Jbeta primers that the PCR ran. TCRdb's table, derived via immunoSEQ multiplex PCR, lists solely in-frame clones and lacks some. The table shows 100,000 to 150,000 clones, with approximately 82% occurring only once. Sequenced: PBMCs. The receptor source for this set is a female donor in good health and CMV-seronegative.

The V call is TRBV27, the J call TRBJ2-7; tentatively, D is TRBD2 (5 bases). Trimming removed 1 base from V and 7 bases from J, with 14 bases in between. Germline assignment: CDR1 MNHEY and CDR2 SMNVEV (reference sequence). This CDR3 has 14 residues. The CDR3 is CASSLFDGLGEQYF. The DNA of the CDR3 is TGTGCCAGCAGTTTATTCGACGGACTGGGGGAGCAGTACTTC.

The rearrangement uses TRBV7-3 and TRBJ2-5, with 9 bases fitting TRBD1. Germline loops: CDR1 SGHTA, CDR2 FQGTGA. The CDR3 has 15 residues. The J segment lost 3 bases and the V segment lost 5 bases, leaving 7 bases of the junction unmatched. The CDR3 region is CASSPQGALEETQYF. CDR3 DNA: TGTGCCAGCAGCCCACAGGGGGCGCTGGAAGAGACCCAGTACTTC.

This clone was detected only once. V is TRBV4-3 and J is TRBJ1-2, with TRBD1 as a possible D gene (5 bases). This CDR3 comprises 15 residues. Germline-derived CDR1 and CDR2 are LGHNA and YSLEER. The V end lost 0 bases, the J end lost 7 bases, and 15 bases lay between the germline ends. CDR3 residues: CASSQDWAGPGGYTF. DNA of the CDR3: TGCGCCAGCAGCCAAGATTGGGCAGGGCCGGGTGGCTACACCTTC.